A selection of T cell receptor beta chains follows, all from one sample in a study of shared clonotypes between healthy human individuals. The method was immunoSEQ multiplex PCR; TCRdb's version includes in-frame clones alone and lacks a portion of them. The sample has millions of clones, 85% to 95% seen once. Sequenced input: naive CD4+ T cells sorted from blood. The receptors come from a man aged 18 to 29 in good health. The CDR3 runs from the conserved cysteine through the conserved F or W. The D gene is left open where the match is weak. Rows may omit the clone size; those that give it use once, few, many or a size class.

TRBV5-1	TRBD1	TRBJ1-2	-	CASSDTGADYGYTF	TGCGCCAGCAGCGATACAGGGGCCGACTATGGCTACACCTTC
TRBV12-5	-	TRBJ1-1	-	CASGSASGEKEAFF	TGTGCTAGTGGTTCGGCGAGTGGAGAGAAGGAAGCTTTCTTT
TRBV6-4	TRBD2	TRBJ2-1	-	CASSQNLAGSYNEQFF	TGTGCCAGCAGTCAAAATCTAGCGGGCTCCTACAATGAGCAGTTCTTC
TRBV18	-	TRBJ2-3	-	CASSPVRTGPEQYF	TGTGCCAGCTCACCAGTTCGGACGGGACCAGAGCAGTATTTT
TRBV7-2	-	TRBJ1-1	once	CASSSTFDKLQAQQAFF	TGTGCCAGCAGCTCCACTTTTGATAAATTACAGGCCCAACAAGCTTTCTTT
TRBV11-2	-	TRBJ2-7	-	CASSLAAYEQYF	TGTGCCAGCAGCTTAGCGGCCTACGAGCAGTACTTC
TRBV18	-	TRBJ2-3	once	CASSPQGGNTDTQYF	TGTGCCAGCTCACCACAGGGAGGTAACACAGATACGCAGTATTTT
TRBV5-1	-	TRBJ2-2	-	CASSFGISAGELFF	TGCGCCAGCAGCTTTGGTATTTCTGCCGGGGAGCTGTTTTTT
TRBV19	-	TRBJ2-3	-	CASSIGQGSDTQYF	TGTGCCAGTAGTATTGGACAAGGGTCAGATACGCAGTATTTT
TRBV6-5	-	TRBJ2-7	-	CASSYSRGMFYEQYF	TGTGCCAGCAGTTACTCTAGGGGTATGTTCTACGAGCAGTACTTC
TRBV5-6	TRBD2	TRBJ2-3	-	CASSLDSGASTDTQYF	TGTGCCAGCAGCTTGGATAGCGGGGCTAGCACAGATACGCAGTATTTT
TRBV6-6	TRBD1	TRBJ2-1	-	CASSTSGQGANEQFF	TGTGCCAGCAGTACCTCGGGACAGGGGGCAAATGAGCAGTTCTTC
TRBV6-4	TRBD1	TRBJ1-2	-	CASSPGQGVGGYTF	TGTGCCAGCAGCCCAGGACAGGGTGTGGGTGGCTACACCTTC
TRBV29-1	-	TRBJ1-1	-	CSVEVSNTEAFF	TGCAGCGTTGAAGTTTCGAACACTGAAGCTTTCTTT
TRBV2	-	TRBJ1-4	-	CASRHTGTNEKLFF	TGTGCCAGCAGACATACAGGTACCAATGAAAAACTGTTTTTT
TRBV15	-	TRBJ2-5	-	CATSRTRGTLETQYF	TGTGCCACCAGCAGAACCCGCGGGACACTCGAGACCCAGTACTTC
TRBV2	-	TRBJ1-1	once	CASSAPDSEAFF	TGTGCCAGCAGTGCACCAGACAGTGAAGCTTTCTTT
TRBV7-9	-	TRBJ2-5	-	CASSSLAGVVRETQYF	TGTGCCAGCAGCTCATTGGCTGGGGTAGTAAGAGAGACCCAGTACTTC
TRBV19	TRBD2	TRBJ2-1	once	CASSIPGLTPYNEQFF	TGTGCCAGTAGTATACCGGGACTAACGCCCTACAATGAGCAGTTCTTC
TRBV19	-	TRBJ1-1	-	CASSLGSRRTEAFF	TGTGCCAGTTCCCTCGGGTCCCGCAGGACTGAAGCTTTCTTT
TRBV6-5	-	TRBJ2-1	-	CASRRGTYNEQFF	TGTGCCAGCAGACGGGGGACCTACAATGAGCAGTTCTTC
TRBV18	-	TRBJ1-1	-	CASSPEGHLNTEAFF	TGTGCCAGCTCACCAGAGGGACACCTGAACACTGAAGCTTTCTTT
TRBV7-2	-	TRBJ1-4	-	CASSSQGPVDIEKLFF	TGTGCCAGCAGCTCCCAGGGGCCAGTGGATATTGAAAAACTGTTTTTT
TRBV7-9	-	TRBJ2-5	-	CASSFSGQETQYF	TGTGCCAGCAGCTTTTCTGGACAAGAGACCCAGTACTTC
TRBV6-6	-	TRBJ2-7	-	CASRPYRDGSYEQYF	TGTGCCAGCAGGCCCTACCGGGACGGATCCTACGAGCAGTACTTC
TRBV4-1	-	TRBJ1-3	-	CASSQVMGFFSGNTIYF	TGCGCCAGCAGCCAAGTGATGGGATTTTTCTCTGGAAACACCATATATTTT
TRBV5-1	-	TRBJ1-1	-	CASSPGQPNTEAFF	TGCGCCAGCAGCCCCGGACAGCCTAACACTGAAGCTTTCTTT
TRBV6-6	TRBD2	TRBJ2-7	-	CASSTLAGASWEQYF	TGTGCCAGCAGTACCTTAGCGGGAGCTTCTTGGGAGCAGTACTTC
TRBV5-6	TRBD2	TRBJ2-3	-	CASSLLAGTDTQYF	TGTGCCAGCAGCTTACTAGCGGGGACAGATACGCAGTATTTT
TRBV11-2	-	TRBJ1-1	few	CASSLSGRPAFF	TGTGCCAGCAGCTTAAGTGGCAGGCCCGCTTTCTTT
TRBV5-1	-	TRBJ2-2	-	CASSRAGQTNTGELFF	TGCGCCAGCAGCCGGGCGGGACAGACGAACACCGGGGAGCTGTTTTTT
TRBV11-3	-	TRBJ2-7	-	CASSLEVEDFHEQYF	TGTGCCAGCAGCTTAGAGGTGGAGGATTTCCACGAGCAGTACTTC
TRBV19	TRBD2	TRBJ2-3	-	CASCDLADTDTQYF	TGTGCCAGTTGCGATCTAGCGGACACAGATACGCAGTATTTT
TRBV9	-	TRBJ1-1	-	CASSVRDQNTEAFF	TGTGCCAGCAGCGTCCGGGACCAGAACACTGAAGCTTTCTTT
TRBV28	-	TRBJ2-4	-	CASRPPGAGGLDIQYF	TGTGCCAGCAGACCCCCGGGGGCAGGAGGGTTGGACATTCAGTACTTC
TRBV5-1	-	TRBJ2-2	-	CASSSFPSDTGELFF	TGCGCCAGCAGCTCATTCCCCAGCGACACCGGGGAGCTGTTTTTT
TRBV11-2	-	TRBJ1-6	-	CASAGTAIPSYNSPLHF	TGTGCCAGTGCCGGGACGGCCATACCCTCCTATAATTCACCCCTCCACTTT
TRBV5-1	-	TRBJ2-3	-	CASSLLPTDTQYF	TGCGCCAGCAGCTTGCTACCCACAGATACGCAGTATTTT
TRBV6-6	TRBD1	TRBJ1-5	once	CASTPGTGVQPQHF	TGTGCCAGCACCCCCGGGACAGGGGTTCAGCCCCAGCATTTT
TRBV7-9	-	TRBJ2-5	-	CASSPQEYVGETQYF	TGTGCCAGCAGCCCCCAGGAGTATGTTGGGGAGACCCAGTACTTC
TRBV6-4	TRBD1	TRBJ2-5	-	CASSDSKAKVGTGVKETQYF	TGTGCCAGCAGTGACTCGAAGGCTAAGGTGGGGACAGGGGTGAAAGAGACCCAGTACTTC
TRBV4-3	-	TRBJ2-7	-	CASSQDGLAGYEQYF	TGCGCCAGCAGCCAAGATGGGCTGGCCGGATACGAGCAGTACTTC
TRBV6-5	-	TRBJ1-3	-	CASSYSTSGNTIYF	TGTGCCAGCAGTTACTCCACCTCTGGAAACACCATATATTTT
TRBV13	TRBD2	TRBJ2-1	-	CASSSNTFSEGGAQYNEQFF	TGTGCCAGCAGCTCGAACACCTTCTCTGAGGGAGGGGCCCAGTACAATGAGCAGTTCTTC
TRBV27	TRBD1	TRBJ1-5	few	CASSSDRASQPQHF	TGTGCCAGCAGTTCGGACAGGGCGAGTCAGCCCCAGCATTTT
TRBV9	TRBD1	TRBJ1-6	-	CASSVSQGQTNSPLHF	TGTGCCAGCAGCGTGAGTCAGGGACAGACTAATTCACCCCTCCACTTT
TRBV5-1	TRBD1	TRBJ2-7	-	CASSLGGTGAGYEQYF	TGCGCCAGCAGCTTGGGTGGGACAGGGGCAGGCTACGAGCAGTACTTC
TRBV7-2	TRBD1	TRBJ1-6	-	CASSSDRDLSSPLHF	TGTGCCAGCAGCTCCGACAGGGATCTGTCTTCACCCCTCCACTTT
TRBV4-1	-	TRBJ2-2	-	CASSQDSGYTGELFF	TGCGCCAGCAGCCAAGATAGCGGCTACACCGGGGAGCTGTTTTTT
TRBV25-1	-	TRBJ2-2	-	CASSEQGLNTGELFF	TGTGCCAGCAGTGAACAGGGTTTGAACACCGGGGAGCTGTTTTTT
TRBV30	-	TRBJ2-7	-	CGGDTLGEQYF	TGTGGGGGGGATACGTTGGGCGAGCAGTACTTC